The 10 T cell receptor beta chains below all came from one sample that was sequenced in a study of long-term antiretroviral therapy in people with HIV. At survey level, the immunoSEQ assay was run in its v3.0 version. Clones were sequenced by immunoSEQ multiplex PCR, and TCRdb holds only the in-frame ones, with some missing. The sample consists of 19,000 or so clones, more than 80% of them appearing once. The sample in question was unsorted PBMCs, obtained 0.2 years after starting antiretroviral therapy. The receptors here all came from a woman in her thirties or forties with HIV.

The chain joins TRBV7-9 to TRBJ2-1, with TRBD1 matching 9 bases. This CDR3 comprises 14 residues. V lost 4 bases to trimming and J lost 6 bases; unmatched junction nucleotides: 4. Germline V gene sequence: CDR1 SEHNR, CDR2 FQNEAQ (reference sequence). The CDR3, as DNA: TGTGCCAGCAGCTCCCGGGACAGGGTCAATGAGCAGTTCTTC. It yields the protein CASSSRDRVNEQFF.

The rearrangement uses TRBV29-1 and TRBJ2-1; D is uncertain. Germline CDR1 reads SQVTM; CDR2 reads ANQGSEA. Trimming removed 6 bases at V and 4 bases at J, with 4 bases between. This CDR3 region has 10 residues. The CDR3 is CSVLYNEQFF. The CDR3 region has the DNA TGCAGCGTATTATACAATGAGCAGTTCTTC.

This clone appeared a single time. The rearrangement joins TRBV10-2 to TRBJ1-1; D might be TRBD1 (5 bases). The CDR3 is 17 amino acids. Germline CDR1 and CDR2: WSHSY and SAAADI. Between the trimmed V and J ends, which lost 2 bases and 0 bases, there was a span of 16 bases. This CDR3 is CASSELVPGRMNTEAFF. The CDR3, as DNA: TGCGCCAGCAGTGAGCTGGTTCCAGGGCGTATGAACACTGAAGCTTTCTTT.

The chain combines TRBV7-9 with TRBJ2-2; unclear D gene. Trimming took off 10 bases at V and 5 bases at J, with 20 bases between the two ends. The germline V gene has CDR1 SEHNR and CDR2 FQNEAQ (reference sequence). CDR3 size: 15 residues. The CDR3, as DNA: TGTGCCATCAATACTTTAGGTCTCCTTACCGGGGAGCTGTTTTTT. Amino acids: CAINTLGLLTGELFF.

The chain has TRBV2 and TRBJ2-1; D is undetermined. CDR1 SNHLY and CDR2 FYNNEI come from the germline V gene. This CDR3 is built from 15 residues. V was cut by 2 bases and J by 1 base, with 9 bases left in between. The CDR3 reads CASSESPESYNEQFF. Written as DNA, the CDR3 is TGTGCCAGCAGTGAATCCCCGGAGTCCTACAATGAGCAGTTCTTC.

The V call is TRBV10-3, the J call TRBJ1-2; D remains ambiguous. Trimming left V 3 bases short and J 2 bases short, with 4 bases between. Per the germline V gene, CDR1 is ENHRY and CDR2 is SYGVKD. This CDR3 is 12 amino acids long. As DNA, the CDR3 is TGTGCCATCAGTGACACCAACTATGGCTACACCTTC. Translated, it gives CAISDTNYGYTF.

In its sample, this clone was seen a few times. The rearrangement joins TRBV19 to TRBJ1-2; 7 bases agree with TRBD1. From germline, CDR1 is LNHDA and CDR2 SQIVND (reference sequence). The CDR3 runs 15 residues. J was trimmed by 3 bases and V by 7 bases; bases with no gene match: 11. The CDR3 sequence is CASTVGGRFDYGYTF. CDR3 nucleotide sequence: TGTGCCAGTACCGTAGGGGGCAGATTTGACTATGGCTACACCTTC.

V usage is TRBV19 and J usage is TRBJ2-1; TRBD1 agrees at 9 bases. V was clipped by 8 bases and J by 5 bases; unmatched bases: 10. The germline gives CDR1 LNHDA, CDR2 SQIVND (reference sequence). This CDR3 contains 15 residues. CDR3 coding DNA: TGTGCCAGTTCGATCCGGGACAGGGACAACAATGAGCAGTTCTTC. Its translation is CASSIRDRDNNEQFF.

V and J are TRBV7-2 and TRBJ1-3; no clear D gene. Germline V gene sequence: CDR1 SGHTA, CDR2 FQGNSA. V gave up 4 bases and J gave up 4 bases, with 14 bases separating them. CDR3 size: 15 residues. The CDR3, as DNA: TGTGCCAGCAGCTGGAGGGCTGCTCCGGGAAACACCATATATTTT. Protein: CASSWRAAPGNTIYF.

This chain joins TRBV2 and TRBJ1-2; TRBD1 agrees at 7 bases. V gave up 0 bases and J gave up 5 bases; unmatched junction bases: 6. The CDR3 loop spans 15 amino acids. Germline V gives CDR1 SNHLY, CDR2 FYNNEI. The CDR3 nucleotides read TGTGCCAGCAGTGAAGCGCTAGGGACAGTTTATGGCTACACCTTC. Amino acid sequence: CASSEALGTVYGYTF.